The clone carrying this TCR beta chain was picked up one time. This entry is derived from a study of blood T cells in healthy people across ages. Looking at the study overall: Template switching retrieved approximately one barcoded beta molecule for each two T cells.

For every donor, a draw yielded roughly 10 milliliters of peripheral blood. This CDR3 is built from 15 residues. V was trimmed by 4 bases and J by 4 bases, leaving 14 bases between them. Germline V gives CDR1 MNHEY, CDR2 SVGAGI. Using a J-beta primer mix together with a sample-barcoded 5' primer, a second PCR was run for roughly 6 to 12 cycles. TCRdb reanalysed the 5' RACE reads using MiXCR and keeps one entry per CDR3 protein. The sample has about 1.8 million distinct CDR3 sequences; roughly 49% are singletons. Sequenced: blood. The receptor was isolated from a woman aged 40 to 50 in good health. The chain has TRBV6-5 and TRBJ2-1; D ambiguous. The CDR3 sequence is CASSSNSGPYNEQFF. DNA of the CDR3: TGTGCCAGCAGTTCGAACTCCGGGCCTTACAATGAGCAGTTCTTC.